Shown below are 22 T cell receptor beta chains from a single sample sequenced in a study of blood T cell repertoires in COVID-19. The assay was immunoSEQ multiplex PCR, and TCRdb's table has in-frame clones only and misses some. Of around 270,000 clones in the sample, more than 75% are singletons; the top ten hold approximately 5.3%. The material sequenced was peripheral blood. Receptor source: a woman aged 55-69 years with COVID-19, enrolled during active disease.

This sequence joins TRBV19 and TRBJ1-5, with D tentatively TRBD1 (6 bases). CDR1 is LNHDA, CDR2 SQIVND, per germline (reference sequence). This CDR3 is 15 amino acids long. The V gene lost 4 bases and the J gene lost 0 bases, with 10 bases spanning the gap. The CDR3 region is CASSSRTDSNQPQHF. DNA of the CDR3: TGTGCCAGTAGTAGCCGGACAGATAGCAATCAGCCCCAGCATTTT.

The rearrangement joins TRBV6-6 to TRBJ2-3; D gene ambiguous. The germline V and J ends were trimmed by 5 bases and 4 bases, with 7 bases remaining between them. The CDR3 length is 12 residues. The germline V gene has CDR1 MNHNY and CDR2 SVGAGI (reference sequence). CDR3 loop: CASSGTADTQYF. Here the CDR3 DNA reads TGTGCCAGCAGTGGTACTGCAGATACGCAGTATTTT.

This clone has only one observation. The rearrangement links TRBV30 to TRBJ2-2; no reliable D call. V lost 0 bases to trimming and J lost 2 bases, with 7 bases between them. The CDR3 loop spans 14 amino acids. Looked up from germline, CDR1 is GTSNPN and CDR2 is SVGIG (reference sequence). The CDR3 region is CAWSVTANTGELFF. CDR3 DNA sequence: TGTGCCTGGAGTGTAACAGCAAACACCGGGGAGCTGTTTTTT.

The DNA of the CDR3 is TGTGCCAGCAGTCAGCTTCGGGGAGGTGGAAACACCATATATTTT. Translation gives CASSQLRGGGNTIYF. The rearrangement links TRBV28 to TRBJ1-3, with no clear D. V was cut by 5 bases and J by 3 bases, with 14 bases left in between. Per germline, CDR1 MDHEN and CDR2 SYDVKM. The CDR3 runs 15 residues.

The CDR3 nucleotides are TGCGCCAGCAGTGAAGACCCCCCCGGGACAGGGGGCAAGGCAGATACGCAGTATTTT. It is translated as CASSEDPPGTGGKADTQYF. The chain links TRBV5-1 to TRBJ2-3; TRBD1 matches at 12 bases. The CDR3 consists of 19 residues. Trimming took 5 bases from V and 4 from J; bases not matched to a gene: 17. From germline, CDR1 is SGHRS and CDR2 YFSETQ. The full variable domain, in which reference TRBV5-1 and TRBJ2-3 provide the parts outside the CDR3, is KAGVTQTPRYLIKTRGQQVTLSCSPISGHRSVSWYQQTPGQGLQFLFEYFSETQRNKGNFPGRFSGRQFSNSRSEMNVSTLELGDSALYLCASSEDPPGTGGKADTQYFGPGTRLTVL.

About this clone: A read error may produce the germline difference seen at one junction end. This sequence joins TRBV28 and TRBJ1-2; perhaps TRBD1 as D (5 bases). CDR1 is MDHEN, CDR2 SYDVKM, per germline. This CDR3 has 10 amino acids. The CDR3 reads CASSIRVKVF. Here the CDR3 DNA reads TGTGCCAGCAGTATCAGGGTTAAAGTTTTC.

Only one count was recorded for this clone. This chain uses TRBV19 with TRBJ1-1; D is unresolved. Germline V gene sequence: CDR1 LNHDA, CDR2 SQIVND (reference sequence). V shed 3 bases and J shed 6 bases, with 20 bases lying between them. The CDR3 length is 16 residues. CDR3 region: CASSMGGLVGSSEAFF. DNA of the CDR3: TGTGCCAGTAGTATGGGAGGGTTGGTCGGAAGCTCTGAAGCTTTCTTT.

V gene TRBV6-6 combines with J gene TRBJ1-6; TRBD1 might be the D (5 bases). With 6 bases removed from V and 8 bases from J, the gap between germline ends came to 8 bases. Germline CDR1 reads MNHNY; CDR2 reads SVGAGI (reference sequence). The CDR3 runs to 12 residues. The CDR3 DNA follows: TGTGCCAGCAGCCTCAGGGATTCACCCCTCCACTTT. Amino acids: CASSLRDSPLHF.

In nucleotides, the CDR3 is TGTGCCAGCAGCCGAAGAGCGGGCGCTAGCTCCTACAATGAGCAGTTCTTC. It yields the protein CASSRRAGASSYNEQFF. The rearrangement uses TRBV13 and TRBJ2-1; D may be TRBD2 (6 bases). This CDR3 spans 17 amino acids. V was shortened by 5 bases and J by 0 bases, with 17 bases between the two germline ends. Per germline, CDR1 PRHDT and CDR2 FYEKMQ (reference sequence). The full variable domain, its missing parts supplied by reference TRBV13 and TRBJ2-1, is AAGVIQSPRHLIKEKRETATLKCYPIPRHDTVYWYQQGPGQDPQFLISFYEKMQSDKGSIPDRFSAQQFSDYHSELNMSSLELGDSALYFCASSRRAGASSYNEQFFGPGTRLTVL.

This sequence joins TRBV14 and TRBJ1-2; unclear D gene. Germline CDR1 is SGHDN and CDR2 is FVKESK. This CDR3 has 15 amino acids. Trimming stripped 0 bases from V and 4 bases from J, with 12 bases between. CDR3 nucleotide sequence: TGTGCCAGCAGCCAAGATCGGTTAATCGGCTATGGCTACACCTTC. Amino acids: CASSQDRLIGYGYTF.

The rearrangement links TRBV18 to TRBJ1-1, with 11 bases that match TRBD1. This CDR3 spans 17 amino acids. V lost 3 bases, J lost 0 bases, and 6 bases stayed unmatched. Germline-derived CDR1 and CDR2 are KGHSH and LQKENI. The CDR3 is CASSPGTGGRMNTEAFF. DNA for the CDR3: TGTGCCAGCTCACCCGGGACAGGGGGGAGGATGAACACTGAAGCTTTCTTT.

The J gene is TRBJ2-3, the V gene TRBV7-2; D remains ambiguous. The CDR3 extends over 13 amino acids. Trimming cost V 5 bases and J 1 base, with 7 bases left between them. The germline V gene encodes CDR1 SGHTA and CDR2 FQGNSA. CDR3 nucleotide sequence: TGTGCCAGCAGCCCAGGCCGCACAGATACGCAGTATTTT. This sequence encodes CASSPGRTDTQYF. The complete variable domain, with remaining parts taken from reference TRBV7-2 and TRBJ2-3, reads GAGVSQSPSNKVTEKGKDVELRCDPISGHTALYWYRQSLGQGLEFLIYFQGNSAPDKSGLPSDRFSAERTGGSVSTLTIQRTQQEDSAVYLCASSPGRTDTQYFGPGTRLTVL.

This clone has a handful of counts. This chain links TRBV7-9 with TRBJ2-7; the D gene is possibly TRBD1 (5 bases). The germline CDR1 and CDR2 sequences are SEHNR and FQNEAQ (reference sequence). The CDR3 totals 14 residues. Trimming cost V 5 bases and J 3 bases, with 14 bases left between them. Here the CDR3 reads CASSDIQVGYEQYF. CDR3 DNA sequence: TGTGCCAGCAGCGACATACAGGTGGGCTACGAGCAGTACTTC.

In regard to this clone: This sample also contains other DNA sequences that code for the same CDR3. J is TRBJ1-1 and V is TRBV5-1; TRBD1 agrees at 9 bases. Trimming cost V 4 bases and J 7 bases; bases outside gene matches: 2. The CDR3 consists of 12 residues. The germline CDR1 and CDR2 sequences are SGHRS and YFSETQ. CDR3 loop: CASSLDRGEAFF. DNA of the CDR3: TGCGCCAGCAGCCTGGACAGGGGTGAAGCTTTCTTT.

The CDR3 region is CASSSQGHEKLFF. CDR3 nucleotides: TGTGCCAGCAGCTCTCAGGGTCATGAAAAACTGTTTTTT. The chain has TRBV11-3 and TRBJ1-4; TRBD1 is a possible D gene (5 bases). V was pared by 4 bases and J by 6 bases, with 9 bases between. CDR3 size: 13 residues. The V gene's germline CDR1 is SGHNT and CDR2 YENEEA.

The rearrangement links TRBV5-6 to TRBJ2-5, with 9 bases that match TRBD2. Trimming at V came to 5 bases and at J to 2 bases, leaving 7 bases not matched to a gene. The CDR3 extends over 15 amino acids. Germline CDR1 SGHDT, CDR2 YYEEEE. CDR3 bases: TGTGCCAGCAGATACGGGACTAGCTGGCAAGAGACCCAGTACTTC. Its protein product is CASRYGTSWQETQYF.

The chain uses TRBV29-1 and TRBJ1-5; D remains ambiguous. The CDR3 covers 13 residues. V lost 6 bases, J lost 0 bases, and 9 bases lay in between. Per the germline V gene, CDR1 is SQVTM and CDR2 is ANQGSEA. The CDR3 coding sequence is TGCAGCGTGCAGATATTTAGCAATCAGCCCCAGCATTTT. The encoded protein is CSVQIFSNQPQHF.

The chain uses TRBV27 and TRBJ2-5; TRBD2 matches at 12 bases. This CDR3 spans 17 amino acids. Looked up from germline, CDR1 is MNHEY and CDR2 is SMNVEV (reference sequence). V shed 5 bases, J shed 5 bases, and the junction held 12 bases outside the gene matches. In DNA form, the CDR3 reads TGTGCCAGCAGTCGATTCCGACTAGCGGGAGAGGGGGAGACCCAGTACTTC. Amino acids: CASSRFRLAGEGETQYF.

The chain carries TRBV10-1 and TRBJ2-2; 8 bases align to TRBD1. V gave up 2 bases and J gave up 0 bases; unmatched junction bases: 11. This CDR3 has 19 residues. Germline V gene lookup returns CDR1 WNHNN and CDR2 SYGVQD (reference sequence). CDR3 residues: CASSETNRDRLPNTGELFF. The CDR3 coding sequence is TGCGCCAGCAGTGAGACAAATCGGGACAGGTTACCGAACACCGGGGAGCTGTTTTTT.

The genes are TRBV4-1 and TRBJ1-2, with TRBD1 matching over 9 bases. Germline lookup yields CDR1 MGHRA and CDR2 YSYEKL. CDR3 length equals 17 residues. After removal of 4 bases from V and 3 bases from J, the junction contained 12 bases not matched to a gene. The CDR3 DNA reads as TGCGCCAGCAGCCCCGGGACAGGGCATTACTCCGACTATGGCTACACCTTC. This codes for CASSPGTGHYSDYGYTF.

The chain is built from TRBV6-5 and TRBJ2-2, with unresolved D. Germline CDR1 and CDR2: MNHEY and SVGAGI. With 6 bases removed from V and 7 bases from J, the gap between germline ends came to 15 bases. The CDR3 spans 14 residues. This chain's CDR3 is CASSSITAHGELFF. Written as DNA, the CDR3 is TGTGCCAGCAGCTCTATCACTGCTCACGGGGAGCTGTTTTTT.

The chain couples TRBV5-1 to TRBJ2-7; 7 bases map to TRBD2. Per germline, CDR1 SGHRS and CDR2 YFSETQ. The ends lost 7 bases at V and 2 bases at J; junction bases unmatched: 12. CDR3 length: 15 amino acids. This CDR3 is CASRPAASGTYEQYF. The CDR3 region has the DNA TGCGCCAGCCGTCCTGCGGCTAGCGGAACCTACGAGCAGTACTTC.